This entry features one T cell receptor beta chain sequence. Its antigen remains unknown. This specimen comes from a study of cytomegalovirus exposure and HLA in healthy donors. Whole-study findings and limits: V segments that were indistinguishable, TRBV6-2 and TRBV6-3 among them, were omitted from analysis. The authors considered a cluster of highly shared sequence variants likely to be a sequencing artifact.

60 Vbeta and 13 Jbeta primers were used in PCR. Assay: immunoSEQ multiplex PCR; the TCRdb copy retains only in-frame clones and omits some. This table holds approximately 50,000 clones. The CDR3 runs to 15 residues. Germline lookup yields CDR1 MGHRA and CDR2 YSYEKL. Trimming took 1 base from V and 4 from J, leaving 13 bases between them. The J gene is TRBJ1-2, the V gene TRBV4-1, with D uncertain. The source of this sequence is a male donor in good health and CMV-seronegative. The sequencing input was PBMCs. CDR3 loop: CASSQVWEGSYGYTF. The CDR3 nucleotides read TGCGCCAGCAGCCAAGTCTGGGAAGGGAGCTATGGCTACACCTTC.